Listed here are 28 T cell receptor beta chains from one sample, sequenced in a study of blood T cell repertoires in COVID-19. Sequencing was performed with immunoSEQ multiplex PCR; in TCRdb, only in-frame clones are kept and a portion is missing. Of 120,000 or so clones in the sample, over 70% were seen once. The sequencing sample was made of peripheral blood. The receptors shown here come from a man older than 75 with active or convalescent COVID-19.

This clone was observed a single time. The V and J genes are TRBV7-9 and TRBJ2-3; 7 bases line up with TRBD2. From germline, CDR1 is SEHNR and CDR2 FQNEAQ (reference sequence). The V segment lost 4 bases and the J segment 1 base; nucleotides outside the gene matches: 14. This CDR3 has 18 residues. The CDR3 coding sequence is TGTGCCAGCAGCTATTTAAAATGGGGAGGGACTCGCACAGATACGCAGTATTTT. Its translation is CASSYLKWGGTRTDTQYF.

The rearrangement uses TRBV6-4 and TRBJ1-2, with 9 bases lining up with TRBD1. V gave up 3 bases and J gave up 8 bases; unmatched junction bases: 1. The CDR3 length is 12 residues. Germline loops: CDR1 MRHNA, CDR2 SNTAGT. CDR3 in amino acids: CASSEGQGGYTF. For the CDR3, the DNA is TGTGCCAGCAGTGAGGGACAGGGCGGCTACACCTTC.

The CDR3 is CASSVVASGNTIYF. Written as DNA, the CDR3 is TGTGCCAGCAGCGTAGTGGCCTCTGGAAACACCATATATTTT. V usage is TRBV9 and J usage is TRBJ1-3; D not resolved. Deletions cut 0 bases from V and 0 bases from J, with 4 bases between. Per germline, CDR1 SGDLS and CDR2 YYNGEE. CDR3 length: 14 amino acids. The full variable domain, in which reference TRBV9 and TRBJ1-3 provide the parts outside the CDR3, is DSGVTQTPKHLITATGQRVTLRCSPRSGDLSVYWYQQSLDQGLQFLIQYYNGEERAKGNILERFSAQQFPDLHSELNLSSLELGDSALYFCASSVVASGNTIYFGEGSWLTVV.

V is TRBV6-6 and J is TRBJ2-5; TRBD2 is a possible D gene (7 bases). This CDR3 is built from 18 residues. Looked up from germline, CDR1 is MNHNY and CDR2 is SVGAGI (reference sequence). Trimming took 5 bases from V and 5 from J, leaving 27 bases between them. CDR3: CASSLSGAGVRKGETQYF. CDR3 nucleotide sequence: TGTGCCAGCAGTCTCTCAGGGGCGGGGGTCCGCAAGGGGGAGACCCAGTACTTC.

The chain employs TRBV19 and TRBJ2-5, with 10 positions matching TRBD2. Unmatched junction bases numbered 13, after V lost 5 bases and J lost 7 bases. Germline-derived CDR1 and CDR2 are LNHDA and SQIVND (reference sequence). The CDR3 is made up of 16 amino acids. The CDR3 sequence: CASSPRASGGSVTQYF. For the CDR3, the DNA is TGTGCCAGTAGTCCCCGGGCTAGCGGGGGCTCCGTGACCCAGTACTTC.

The J gene is TRBJ2-2, the V gene TRBV18, with no clear D. Trimming pared 2 bases from V and 4 bases from J, leaving 11 bases between. The CDR3 is 15 amino acids. The germline V gene has CDR1 KGHSH and CDR2 LQKENI. The CDR3 DNA sequence: TGTGCCAGCTCACCAGCAACTTCGAGCACCGGGGAGCTGTTTTTT. It codes for CASSPATSSTGELFF.

The CDR3 region has the DNA TGTGCCAGCAGTGAGGCCACCAATGAGCAGTTCTTC. Translation gives CASSEATNEQFF. The rearrangement uses TRBV2 and TRBJ2-1; D is undetermined. This CDR3 is built from 12 residues. Trimming cost V 3 bases and J 6 bases, with 6 bases left between them. Germline V CDR1 and CDR2: SNHLY, FYNNEI.

This chain connects TRBV6-5 to TRBJ1-1, with D maybe TRBD1 (6 bases). CDR3 size: 15 residues. Trimming took 5 bases from V and 0 from J, leaving 13 bases between them. CDR1 MNHEY and CDR2 SVGAGI come from the germline V gene. Here the CDR3 reads CASSQDSSMNTEAFF. The CDR3 nucleotides read TGTGCCAGCAGTCAGGACAGCTCCATGAACACTGAAGCTTTCTTT.

The chain uses TRBV2 and TRBJ2-4; D call uncertain. Looked up from germline, CDR1 is SNHLY and CDR2 is FYNNEI. The CDR3 totals 13 residues. With 3 bases removed from V and 7 bases from J, the gap between germline ends came to 10 bases. The CDR3 region has the DNA TGTGCCAGCAGTGATACAGCTATTAACATTCAGTACTTC. Its protein is CASSDTAINIQYF.

This clone was picked up one time. The rearrangement links TRBV6-2 or TRBV6-3 to TRBJ1-5; the D gene is possibly TRBD1 (5 bases). This CDR3 spans 15 amino acids. Germline V gives CDR1 MNHEY, CDR2 SVGEGT. V was cut by 2 bases and J by 2 bases, with 10 bases left in between. CDR3 region: CASSYEGRGNQPQHF. Written as DNA, the CDR3 is TGTGCCAGCAGTTACGAGGGGAGGGGCAATCAGCCCCAGCATTTT.

This clone appeared a single time. The chain employs TRBV5-6 and TRBJ1-2; no definite D call. In germline, CDR1 is SGHDT, CDR2 YYEEEE. The CDR3 is 13 residues long. Trimming cost V 3 bases and J 4 bases, with 10 bases left between them. CDR3 sequence: CASSSTMGYGYTF. The CDR3 bases are TGTGCCAGCAGCTCGACAATGGGCTATGGCTACACCTTC.

This clone was seen once. The V gene is TRBV19, the J gene TRBJ1-2; 8 nucleotides line up with TRBD1. Trimming cost V 7 bases and J 5 bases; bases outside gene matches: 3. Germline loops: CDR1 LNHDA, CDR2 SQIVND (reference sequence). The CDR3 is 12 amino acids. The CDR3 DNA reads as TGTGCCAGTACGGACAGGGAGTATGGCTACACCTTC. This sequence encodes CASTDREYGYTF.

The chain combines TRBV6-5 with TRBJ1-2, with a tentative D call TRBD1 (5 bases). CDR1 MNHEY and CDR2 SVGAGI come from the germline V gene. V lost 5 bases to trimming and J lost 5 bases, with 18 bases between them. The CDR3 is 15 residues long. CDR3 DNA sequence: TGTGCCAGCAGTACCCGGGGGTTAGGGTTGTATGGCTACACCTTC. Its protein is CASSTRGLGLYGYTF.

The chain recombines TRBV2 with TRBJ1-3; D is unclear. The length of the CDR3 is 16 residues. Trimming pared 4 bases from V and 0 bases from J, leaving 13 bases between. CDR1 and CDR2 from the germline V gene are SNHLY and FYNNEI. CDR3 sequence (DNA): TGTGCCAGCAGTGTTCTCCGGGTTAGCTCTGGAAACACCATATATTTT. This sequence encodes CASSVLRVSSGNTIYF.

The table lists this clone with a count of one. CDR3 in amino acids: CASMRGNIQPQHF. CDR3 sequence (DNA): TGTGCCAGCATGAGAGGGAATATCCAGCCCCAGCATTTT. The chain employs TRBV28 and TRBJ1-5; D is undetermined. Between the trimmed V and J ends, which lost 7 bases and 7 bases, there was a span of 14 bases. CDR1 is MDHEN, CDR2 SYDVKM, per germline. The CDR3 is made up of 13 amino acids.

V usage is TRBV5-6 and J usage is TRBJ1-2, with 8 nucleotides matching TRBD1. This CDR3 spans 16 amino acids. After removal of 0 bases from V and 1 base from J, the junction contained 5 bases not matched to a gene. Germline-derived CDR1 and CDR2 are SGHDT and YYEEEE. The CDR3 spells CASSLGQGPFNYGYTF. The CDR3 region has the DNA TGTGCCAGCAGCTTGGGACAGGGGCCTTTTAACTATGGCTACACCTTC.

The chain carries TRBV6-2 or TRBV6-3 and TRBJ2-4; D not certain. The CDR3 has 16 residues. The V and J ends lost 6 bases and 1 base respectively, with 16 bases between them. Germline assignment: CDR1 MNHEY and CDR2 SVGEGT. The CDR3 sequence is CASSSSVPFAKNIQYF. CDR3 sequence (DNA): TGTGCCAGCAGCTCTTCCGTCCCTTTCGCCAAAAACATTCAGTACTTC.

CDR3 amino acids: CASSSGLGNQPQHF. CDR3 nucleotide sequence: TGTGCCAGCAGTTCAGGGTTAGGCAATCAGCCCCAGCATTTT. This sequence joins TRBV7-2 and TRBJ1-5; a weak D match, TRBD1 (5 bases). Trimming cost V 6 bases and J 2 bases, with 11 bases left between them. Germline V gene lookup returns CDR1 SGHTA and CDR2 FQGNSA. The length of the CDR3 is 14 residues.

The chain is built from TRBV28 and TRBJ2-7; 9 bases align to TRBD1. Germline CDR1 reads MDHEN; CDR2 reads SYDVKM. Unmatched junction bases numbered 8, after V lost 4 bases and J lost 1 base. This CDR3 has 16 residues. CDR3 residues: CASSSTGTGRSYEQYF. The CDR3 region has the DNA TGTGCCAGCAGTTCGACCGGGACAGGGAGGTCCTACGAGCAGTACTTC.

This clone has more than one count but fewer than ten. V and J are TRBV28 and TRBJ2-4; weak D call: TRBD1 (5 bases). V lost 6 bases and J 6 bases, leaving 9 bases between the germline ends. This CDR3 region has 12 residues. Per germline, CDR1 MDHEN and CDR2 SYDVKM. The CDR3 here is CASSSQGNIQYF. The CDR3 DNA sequence: TGTGCCAGCAGCTCTCAGGGAAACATTCAGTACTTC.

This chain connects TRBV11-2 to TRBJ1-6, with D tentatively TRBD1 (5 bases). Germline V gene data show CDR1 as SGHAT and CDR2 as FQNNGV. The CDR3 contains 16 residues. The V gene lost 0 bases and the J gene lost 5 bases, with 11 bases spanning the gap. The CDR3 DNA is TGTGCCAGCAGCTTAGACAGGGTCGGTCATAATTCACCCCTCCACTTT. As protein: CASSLDRVGHNSPLHF.

The rearrangement joins TRBV12-3 or TRBV12-4 to TRBJ2-7; 7 bases are shared with TRBD1. V gave up 5 bases and J gave up 6 bases; unmatched junction bases: 4. The CDR3 totals 12 residues. The CDR3 coding sequence is TGTGCCAGCAGTCAAGAGGGGGCCGAGCAGTACTTC. Its translation: CASSQEGAEQYF.

This clone was observed a single time. The chain employs TRBV3-1 (or the pseudogene TRBV3-2) and TRBJ2-1, with D perhaps matching TRBD2 (7 bases). The V gene's germline CDR1 is LGHDT and CDR2 YNNKEL (reference sequence). V shed 1 base and J shed 7 bases, with 14 bases lying between them. This CDR3 has 15 amino acids. The CDR3 reads CASSQVGRGLNEQFF. DNA for the CDR3: TGTGCCAGCAGCCAAGTAGGGCGGGGGCTTAATGAGCAGTTCTTC.

This clone has a count of ten or more. The rearrangement links TRBV7-9 to TRBJ1-2, with D possibly matching TRBD1 (6 bases). This CDR3 has 13 residues. Germline values: CDR1 SEHNR, CDR2 FQNEAQ (reference sequence). Trimming removed 5 bases at V and 2 bases at J, with 9 bases between. Here the CDR3 reads CASSHGQNYGYTF. The CDR3 DNA is TGTGCCAGCAGCCATGGACAGAACTATGGCTACACCTTC. Based on the CDR3 plus reference TRBV7-9 and TRBJ1-2, the full variable domain is DTGVSQNPRHKITKRGQNVTFRCDPISEHNRLYWYRQTLGQGPEFLTYFQNEAQLEKSRLLSDRFSAERPKGSFSTLEIQRTEQGDSAMYLCASSHGQNYGYTFGSGTRLTVV.

V gene TRBV7-9 combines with J gene TRBJ1-1; D might be TRBD1 (6 bases). This CDR3 comprises 15 residues. Germline V gene lookup returns CDR1 SEHNR and CDR2 FQNEAQ (reference sequence). The V and J ends lost 4 bases and 1 base respectively, with 13 bases between them. The CDR3 sequence: CASSSYRDSNTEAFF. The CDR3 nucleotides read TGTGCCAGCAGCTCGTACAGGGATTCGAACACTGAAGCTTTCTTT.

V is TRBV6-4 and J is TRBJ1-2, with D uncertain. Trimming shortened V by 5 bases and J by 4 bases, and 17 bases separated the two germline ends. The CDR3 is made up of 15 amino acids. From germline, CDR1 is MRHNA and CDR2 SNTAGT. The DNA for the CDR3 is TGTGCCAGCAGTCCGGAGGGTGGGATTCTCTATGGCTACACCTTC. Translated, it gives CASSPEGGILYGYTF.

CDR3 sequence (DNA): TGTGCCATCAGGCAGGGACTAGCGGGGACTCCTAGCACAGATACGCAGTATTTT. Its translation: CAIRQGLAGTPSTDTQYF. The rearrangement uses TRBV10-3 and TRBJ2-3; 13 bases match TRBD2. The CDR3 spans 18 residues. CDR1 ENHRY and CDR2 SYGVKD come from the germline V gene. Losses at the gene ends were 6 bases for V and 0 bases for J; bases not matched to a gene: 9.

This sequence joins TRBV5-1 and TRBJ1-1; D call uncertain. Looked up from germline, CDR1 is SGHRS and CDR2 is YFSETQ. This CDR3 has 13 amino acids. V was clipped by 8 bases and J by 1 base, with 12 bases between them. The CDR3 protein is CARRTVSNTEAFF. CDR3 in DNA: TGCGCCAGACGGACTGTTTCGAACACTGAAGCTTTCTTT.